The 27 T cell receptor beta chains reported below all come from one sample, sequenced in a study of blood T cell repertoires in COVID-19. Method: immunoSEQ multiplex PCR; TCRdb's copy keeps in-frame clones and lacks some. In the table there are 140,000 or so clones, 84% of which are singletons. Material for sequencing was PBMCs or T cells enriched from blood (not recorded which). The receptor source for this set is a woman aged 45-65 years with acute COVID-19.

The rearrangement uses TRBV5-4 and TRBJ2-3, with D tentatively TRBD1 (6 bases). Germline CDR1 reads SGHNT; CDR2 reads YYREEE (reference sequence). CDR3 length equals 14 residues. V lost 4 bases, J lost 2 bases, and 11 bases lay in between. For the CDR3, the DNA is TGTGCCAGCAGCGGGGGCAAGCCCACAGATACGCAGTATTTT. Encoded protein: CASSGGKPTDTQYF. The variable domain in full, completed from reference TRBV5-4 and TRBJ2-3, reads ETGVTQSPTHLIKTRGQQVTLRCSSQSGHNTVSWYQQALGQGPQFIFQYYREEENGRGNFPPRFSGLQFPNYSSELNVNALELDDSALYLCASSGGKPTDTQYFGPGTRLTVL.

The chain employs TRBV27 and TRBJ1-6; perhaps TRBD1 as D (6 bases). Germline CDR1 and CDR2: MNHEY and SMNVEV (reference sequence). The germline V and J ends were trimmed by 4 bases and 3 bases, with 13 bases remaining between them. The CDR3 spans 16 residues. The CDR3 region is CASSSDGQLYNSPLHF. For the CDR3, the DNA is TGTGCCAGCAGTTCAGACGGACAGCTCTATAATTCACCCCTCCACTTT.

J is TRBJ1-2 and V is TRBV18, with D perhaps TRBD1 (6 bases). Per the germline V gene, CDR1 is KGHSH and CDR2 is LQKENI. CDR3 length equals 15 residues. V was clipped by 2 bases and J by 7 bases, with 17 bases between them. CDR3 nucleotides: TGTGCCAGCTCACCAAGGACAGCTTCTTCCTTTGGCTACACCTTC. It codes for CASSPRTASSFGYTF.

Concerning this clone itself: The junction does not match germline at one end; this may be a read error. The chain carries TRBV19 and TRBJ1-1; 7 bases are shared with TRBD1. CDR1 LNHDA and CDR2 SQIVND come from the germline V gene (reference sequence). The CDR3 has 12 amino acids. CDR3 loop: CSSNQGGTEAFF. DNA for the CDR3: TGTTCCAGTAACCAGGGGGGCACTGAAGCTTTCTTT.

This chain uses TRBV6-1 with TRBJ1-4; D call uncertain. The CDR3 is 14 residues long. V lost 0 bases and J lost 8, with 10 bases in between. Per the germline V gene, CDR1 is MNHNS and CDR2 is SASEGT. Here the CDR3 reads CASSEALLGEKLFF. The CDR3 DNA follows: TGTGCCAGCAGTGAAGCGCTTCTAGGCGAAAAACTGTTTTTT.

The chain carries TRBV6-1 and TRBJ1-5, with TRBD1 matching over 8 bases. Germline V CDR1 and CDR2: MNHNS, SASEGT. The J segment lost 5 bases and the V segment lost 3 bases, leaving 9 bases of the junction unmatched. The length of the CDR3 is 16 residues. The CDR3 sequence: CASSEHLGQGYQPQHF. DNA for the CDR3: TGTGCCAGCAGTGAGCATTTAGGACAGGGTTATCAGCCCCAGCATTTT.

This chain joins TRBV5-8 and TRBJ2-3, with 7 nucleotides matching TRBD1. After removal of 4 bases from V and 0 bases from J, the junction contained 5 bases not matched to a gene. This CDR3 spans 15 amino acids. Germline V lookup: CDR1 SGHTS, CDR2 YDEGEE. The CDR3 spells CASSLPGQSTDTQYF. The CDR3 DNA is TGTGCCAGCAGCCTACCGGGACAGAGCACAGATACGCAGTATTTT.

The chain is built from TRBV7-9 and TRBJ1-2; D gene uncertain. The CDR3 is 15 residues long. Per germline, CDR1 SEHNR and CDR2 FQNEAQ (reference sequence). V lost 5 bases and J lost 5, with 18 bases in between. The CDR3 here is CASSRGGVEWYGYTF. DNA of the CDR3: TGTGCCAGCAGCCGCGGCGGGGTGGAGTGGTATGGCTACACCTTC. Drawing the rest from reference TRBV7-9 and TRBJ1-2, the complete variable domain is DTGVSQNPRHKITKRGQNVTFRCDPISEHNRLYWYRQTLGQGPEFLTYFQNEAQLEKSRLLSDRFSAERPKGSFSTLEIQRTEQGDSAMYLCASSRGGVEWYGYTFGSGTRLTVV.

Here the CDR3 DNA reads TGTGCCAGCAGCCGACGGACTAGCGGGGTGACCTACAATGAGCAGTTCTTC. It codes for CASSRRTSGVTYNEQFF. The chain is built from TRBV4-2 and TRBJ2-1, with 12 bases identical to TRBD2. V gave up 4 bases and J gave up 2 bases; unmatched junction bases: 6. CDR3 size: 17 residues. Per germline, CDR1 LGHNA and CDR2 YNFKEQ.

This clone was recorded a few times. The genes are TRBV21-1 and TRBJ1-1. TRBV21-1 is deemed a pseudogene. This CDR3 has 13 residues. CDR3 bases: TGTGCCAGCACCAGAGGCCCGAACACTGAAGCTTTCTTT. This encodes CASTRGPNTEAFF.

V usage is TRBV7-2 and J usage is TRBJ1-2; perhaps TRBD1 as D (5 bases). The germline V gene has CDR1 SGHTA and CDR2 FQGNSA. The germline V and J ends were trimmed by 6 bases and 2 bases, with 13 bases remaining between them. This CDR3 region has 14 residues. CDR3 residues: CASRPDSNNYGYTF. The CDR3, as DNA: TGTGCCAGCAGACCAGACAGTAACAACTATGGCTACACCTTC.

The chain couples TRBV5-6 to TRBJ2-1, with 7 nucleotides matching TRBD2. With V trimmed by 4 bases and J by 10 bases, 5 bases remained unmatched. This CDR3 has 12 residues. The V gene's germline CDR1 is SGHDT and CDR2 YYEEEE. CDR3 residues: CASSTGLREQFF. The CDR3 nucleotides are TGTGCCAGCAGCACGGGACTACGGGAGCAGTTCTTC.

This clone was picked up one time. The junction departs from germline at one end; a sequencing error may be responsible. The chain recombines TRBV12-3 or TRBV12-4 with TRBJ1-3; 9 nucleotides match TRBD1. The CDR3 is made up of 11 amino acids. CDR3 residues: CASRRGTGLDF. Written as DNA, the CDR3 is TGTGCCAGCAGGAGGGGGACAGGGTTGGATTTT.

This chain joins TRBV9 and TRBJ2-1, with TRBD2 identical over 8 bases. V shed 0 bases and J 4 bases; nucleotides not matched to a gene: 9. CDR1 and CDR2 (germline): SGDLS, YYNGEE. The CDR3 extends over 17 amino acids. CDR3 sequence reads: CASSVGLAGSTYNEQFF. Here the CDR3 DNA reads TGTGCCAGCAGCGTAGGATTAGCGGGGAGTACTTACAATGAGCAGTTCTTC. The variable domain in full, completed from reference TRBV9 and TRBJ2-1, reads DSGVTQTPKHLITATGQRVTLRCSPRSGDLSVYWYQQSLDQGLQFLIQYYNGEERAKGNILERFSAQQFPDLHSELNLSSLELGDSALYFCASSVGLAGSTYNEQFFGPGTRLTVL.

V gene TRBV11-2 combines with J gene TRBJ2-7, with TRBD1 matching 8 bases. Germline V CDR1 and CDR2: SGHAT, FQNNGV. Trimming at V came to 6 bases and at J to 9 bases, leaving 13 bases not matched to a gene. The CDR3 is 14 residues long. The CDR3 loop reads CASSRPTGAESQYF. DNA for the CDR3: TGTGCCAGCAGTCGACCGACAGGGGCGGAATCGCAGTACTTC.

This sequence joins TRBV7-8 and TRBJ2-1; perhaps TRBD2 as D (5 bases). Germline V gene data show CDR1 as SGHVS and CDR2 as FQNEAQ. The CDR3 runs 13 residues. The V end lost 5 bases, the J end lost 7 bases, and 12 bases lay between the germline ends. CDR3 sequence reads: CASSPGWENEQFF. CDR3 nucleotide sequence: TGTGCCAGCAGCCCGGGGTGGGAAAATGAGCAGTTCTTC.

V and J are TRBV28 and TRBJ2-6, with D unclear. The V end lost 3 bases, the J end lost 0 bases, and 3 bases lay between the germline ends. Germline CDR1 is MDHEN and CDR2 is SYDVKM. There are 14 residues in the CDR3. The CDR3 DNA is TGTGCCAGCAGTTTCTTCTCTGGGGCCAACGTCCTGACTTTC. Protein sequence: CASSFFSGANVLTF.

This chain uses TRBV19 with TRBJ1-4, with D maybe TRBD1 (5 bases). CDR3 size: 17 residues. Deletions cut 3 bases from V and 0 bases from J, with 14 bases between. CDR1 is LNHDA, CDR2 SQIVND, per germline (reference sequence). CDR3 DNA sequence: TGTGCCAGTAGTATCTGGAGACAGTCCTCAACTAATGAAAAACTGTTTTTT. Translating it yields CASSIWRQSSTNEKLFF.

The chain couples TRBV4-3 to TRBJ2-7, with unresolved D. The length of the CDR3 is 16 residues. Trimming removed 4 bases from V and 4 bases from J, with 20 bases in between. Germline V gene data show CDR1 as LGHNA and CDR2 as YSLEER. The CDR3 is CASSRKFGNLAYEQYF. The CDR3 DNA reads TGCGCCAGCAGCCGCAAGTTTGGCAATCTGGCATACGAGCAGTACTTC.

The V gene is TRBV6-5, the J gene TRBJ1-1; D is unclear. The CDR3 runs 13 residues. In germline, CDR1 is MNHEY, CDR2 SVGAGI. V was pared by 2 bases and J by 4 bases, with 8 bases between. This CDR3 is CASSYDIGTEAFF. The DNA for the CDR3 is TGTGCCAGCAGTTACGATATCGGCACTGAAGCTTTCTTT.

This rearrangement joins TRBV25-1 to TRBJ2-7, with TRBD1 matching 11 bases. Per germline, CDR1 MGHDK and CDR2 SYGVNS. V gave up 4 bases and J gave up 6 bases; unmatched junction bases: 8. CDR3 length equals 15 residues. CDR3 amino acids: CASSAPGQGVLEQYF. The CDR3 region has the DNA TGTGCCAGCAGTGCTCCGGGACAGGGGGTTCTCGAGCAGTACTTC.

This sequence joins TRBV7-2 and TRBJ2-7, with 8 bases fitting TRBD1. After removal of 6 bases from V and 0 bases from J, the junction contained 7 bases not matched to a gene. From germline, CDR1 is SGHTA and CDR2 FQGNSA. The CDR3 spans 15 residues. The CDR3 nucleotides are TGTGCCAGCAGTACCGGACAGGGCCCCTCCTACGAGCAGTACTTC. Encoded protein: CASSTGQGPSYEQYF.

The J gene is TRBJ2-3, the V gene TRBV24-1, with TRBD2 as a possible D gene (5 bases). This CDR3 has 15 residues. V lost 3 bases and J lost 6, with 15 bases in between. Germline loops: CDR1 KGHDR, CDR2 SFDVKD. In DNA form, the CDR3 reads TGTGCCACCAGTGATCACAGACTACTTTCGGATACGCAGTATTTT. Its protein product is CATSDHRLLSDTQYF.

The rearrangement uses TRBV19 and TRBJ1-5; D perhaps matches TRBD1 (6 bases). The germline V gene has CDR1 LNHDA and CDR2 SQIVND (reference sequence). Trimming took off 3 bases at V and 5 bases at J, with 14 bases between the two ends. The CDR3 consists of 15 residues. DNA for the CDR3: TGTGCCAGTAGTATCTCCGGGACACAATATCAGCCCCAGCATTTT. It yields the protein CASSISGTQYQPQHF. Supplemented by reference TRBV19 and TRBJ1-5, the full variable domain reads DGGITQSPKYLFRKEGQNVTLSCEQNLNHDAMYWYRQDPGQGLRLIYYSQIVNDFQKGDIAEGYSVSREKKESFPLTVTSAQKNPTAFYLCASSISGTQYQPQHFGDGTRLSIL.

The chain couples TRBV10-3 to TRBJ1-2, with D possibly TRBD1 on 6 matching bases. The V end lost 2 bases, the J end lost 4 bases, and 14 bases lay between the germline ends. CDR1 is ENHRY, CDR2 SYGVKD, per germline. This CDR3 spans 15 amino acids. The CDR3 protein is CAISEPTTGTYGYTF. As DNA, the CDR3 is TGTGCCATCAGTGAGCCAACGACAGGAACCTATGGCTACACCTTC.

The chain links TRBV12-3 or TRBV12-4 to TRBJ2-5; TRBD1 matches 8 bases. This CDR3 region has 13 residues. The J segment lost 5 bases and the V segment lost 10 bases, leaving 9 bases of the junction unmatched. For the CDR3, the DNA is TGTGCCAACAGGATACAGGGGGAGGAGACCCAGTACTTC. Translating gives CANRIQGEETQYF.

The rearrangement links TRBV14 to TRBJ2-4; the D is unclear. This CDR3 has 13 residues. Germline V gene sequence: CDR1 SGHDN, CDR2 FVKESK. V lost 0 bases and J lost 8, with 8 bases in between. This CDR3 is CASSQEYVDIQYF. CDR3 sequence (DNA): TGTGCCAGCAGCCAAGAGTACGTAGACATTCAGTACTTC. The whole variable domain, remainder taken from reference TRBV14 and TRBJ2-4, is EAGVTQFPSHSVIEKGQTVTLRCDPISGHDNLYWYRRVMGKEIKFLLHFVKESKQDESGMPNNRFLAERTGGTYSTLKVQPAELEDSGVYFCASSQEYVDIQYFGAGTRLSVL.